This T cell receptor (beta chain) was documented in a study of Graves' ophthalmopathy and Graves' hyperthyroidism. Study-wide results and caveats: The model reached approximately 70% sensitivity and roughly 76% specificity for predicting ophthalmopathy progression.

The authors amplified TCR beta CDR3 regions from RNA transcripts. Investigators did first-round RT-PCR with HTBI primers, then second-round multiplex PCR. TCRdb reprocessed the multiplex PCR reads via MiXCR and lists one record per CDR3 protein. This table has around 1,000,000 distinct CDR3 sequences, about 36% appearing once. This CDR3 contains 13 residues. V shed 6 bases and J shed 6 bases, with 11 bases lying between them. The germline CDR1 and CDR2 sequences are ENHRY and SYGVKD. The sample holds many counts of this clonotype. As yet, its antigen is unknown. The material sequenced was peripheral blood or thyroid tissue (not recorded which). The receptor was derived from an adult man with Graves' hyperthyroidism. The V call is TRBV10-3, the J call TRBJ2-2; no clear D gene. CDR3 residues: CAIRTYEAGELFF. DNA for the CDR3: TGTGCCATCAGGACTTACGAGGCCGGGGAGCTGTTTTTT.